Reported below is one TCR beta chain. Its antigen remains unknown. This table comes from immunoSEQ multiplex PCR, and its TCRdb copy is limited to in-frame clones, with some not included. The sample lists roughly 51,000 clones; just over 85% were seen once. The sample originates from a study of a mutant IDH1 vaccine in newly diagnosed glioma. Findings and limits, study-wide: Vaccination induced immune responses in around 93% of patients.

The CDR3 consists of 19 residues. Stated time point: baseline, week 1 (first vaccination visit). Treatment described: pre-vaccination baseline after standard-of-care therapy. The chain is built from TRBV21-1 and TRBJ2-6; TRBD1 reflects the table's D call only, with no check against the DNA. TRBV21-1 is annotated as a pseudogene. The input for sequencing was PBMCs, taken from a glioma patient treated with radiotherapy, temozolomide or both. This receptor was identified in a man aged 40-49 years with glioma. The chain's CDR3 is CASSLRNRGLEDGANVLTF. In nucleotides, the CDR3 is TGTGCCAGCAGCCTACGAAACAGGGGACTGGAGGATGGGGCCAACGTCCTGACTTTC.